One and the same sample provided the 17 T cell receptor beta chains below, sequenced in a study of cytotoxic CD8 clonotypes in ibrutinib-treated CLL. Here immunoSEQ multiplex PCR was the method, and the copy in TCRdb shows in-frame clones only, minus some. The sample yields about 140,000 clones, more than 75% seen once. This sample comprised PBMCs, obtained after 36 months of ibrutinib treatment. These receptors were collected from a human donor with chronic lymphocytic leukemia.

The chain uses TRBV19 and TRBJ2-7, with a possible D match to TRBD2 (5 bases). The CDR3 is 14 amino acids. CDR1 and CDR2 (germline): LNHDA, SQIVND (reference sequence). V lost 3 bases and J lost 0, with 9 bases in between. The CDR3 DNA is TGTGCCAGTAGTATTTGGAGGACCTCCTACGAGCAGTACTTC. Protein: CASSIWRTSYEQYF.

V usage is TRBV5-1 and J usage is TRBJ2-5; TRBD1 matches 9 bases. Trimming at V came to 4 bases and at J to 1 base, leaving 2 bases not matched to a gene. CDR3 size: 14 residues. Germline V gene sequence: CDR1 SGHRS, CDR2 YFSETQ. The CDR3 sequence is CASSMGQGQETQYF. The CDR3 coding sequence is TGCGCCAGCAGCATGGGACAGGGCCAAGAGACCCAGTACTTC.

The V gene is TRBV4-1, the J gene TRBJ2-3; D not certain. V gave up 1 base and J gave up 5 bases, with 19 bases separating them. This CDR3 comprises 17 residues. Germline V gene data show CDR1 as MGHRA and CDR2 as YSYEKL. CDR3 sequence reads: CASSQGALPGSLDTQYF. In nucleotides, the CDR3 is TGCGCCAGCAGCCAAGGGGCACTCCCTGGTTCGCTAGATACGCAGTATTTT.

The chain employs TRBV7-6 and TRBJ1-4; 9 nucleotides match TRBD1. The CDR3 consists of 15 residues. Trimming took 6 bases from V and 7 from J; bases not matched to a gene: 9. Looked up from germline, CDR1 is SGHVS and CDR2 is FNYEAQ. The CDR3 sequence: CASRLRTGVGEKLFF. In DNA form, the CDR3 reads TGTGCCAGCAGACTTCGGACAGGGGTTGGTGAAAAACTGTTTTTT.

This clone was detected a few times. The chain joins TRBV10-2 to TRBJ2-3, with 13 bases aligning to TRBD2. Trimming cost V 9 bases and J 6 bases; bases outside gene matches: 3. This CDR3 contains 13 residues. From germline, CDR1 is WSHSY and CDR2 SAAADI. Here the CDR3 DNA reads TGCGCCAGTACTAGCGGGGGGGCGGATACGCAGTATTTT. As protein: CASTSGGADTQYF.

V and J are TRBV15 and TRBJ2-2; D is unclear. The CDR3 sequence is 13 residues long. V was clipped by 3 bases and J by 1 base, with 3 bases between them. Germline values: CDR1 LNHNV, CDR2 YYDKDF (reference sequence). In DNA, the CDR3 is TGTGCCACCAGCAGGGAGAACACCGGGGAGCTGTTTTTT. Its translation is CATSRENTGELFF.

The CDR3, as DNA: TGTGCCAGCAGTTTATCCTGGGACGGCAATGAGCAGTTCTTC. It yields the protein CASSLSWDGNEQFF. The J gene is TRBJ2-1, the V gene TRBV27; perhaps D is TRBD1 or TRBD2 (5 bases each). Per germline, CDR1 MNHEY and CDR2 SMNVEV (reference sequence). The CDR3 runs 14 residues. V gave up 0 bases and J gave up 6 bases, with 9 bases separating them.

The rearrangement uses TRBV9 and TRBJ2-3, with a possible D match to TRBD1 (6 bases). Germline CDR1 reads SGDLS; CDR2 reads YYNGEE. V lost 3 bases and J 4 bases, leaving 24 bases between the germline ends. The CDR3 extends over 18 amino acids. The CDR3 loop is CASSATLERARGSDTQYF. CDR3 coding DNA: TGTGCCAGCAGCGCCACCCTAGAGAGGGCGAGGGGGTCAGATACGCAGTATTTT.

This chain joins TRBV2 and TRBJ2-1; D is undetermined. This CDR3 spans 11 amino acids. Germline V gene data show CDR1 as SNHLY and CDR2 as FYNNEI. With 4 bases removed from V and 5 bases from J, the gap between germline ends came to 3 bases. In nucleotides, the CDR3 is TGTGCCAGCAGTGTAGACAATGAGCAGTTCTTC. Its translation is CASSVDNEQFF. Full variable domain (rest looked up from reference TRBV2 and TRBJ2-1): EPEVTQTPSHQVTQMGQEVILRCVPISNHLYFYWYRQILGQKVEFLVSFYNNEISEKSEIFDDQFSVERPDGSNFTLKIRSTKLEDSAMYFCASSVDNEQFFGPGTRLTVL.

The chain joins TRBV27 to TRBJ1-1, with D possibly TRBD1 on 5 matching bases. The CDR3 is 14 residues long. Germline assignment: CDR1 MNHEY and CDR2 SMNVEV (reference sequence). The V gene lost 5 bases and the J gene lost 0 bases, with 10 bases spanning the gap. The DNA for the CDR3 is TGTGCCAGCAGTATGGGACCGGTGAACACTGAAGCTTTCTTT. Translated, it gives CASSMGPVNTEAFF.

The CDR3 protein is CASSLVASPSWEQYF. In nucleotides, the CDR3 is TGTGCCAGCAGCTTGGTCGCGTCACCGAGTTGGGAGCAGTACTTC. The chain has TRBV5-4 and TRBJ2-7; D remains ambiguous. V was clipped by 0 bases and J by 7 bases, with 17 bases between them. Germline V lookup: CDR1 SGHNT, CDR2 YYREEE (reference sequence). This CDR3 spans 15 amino acids.

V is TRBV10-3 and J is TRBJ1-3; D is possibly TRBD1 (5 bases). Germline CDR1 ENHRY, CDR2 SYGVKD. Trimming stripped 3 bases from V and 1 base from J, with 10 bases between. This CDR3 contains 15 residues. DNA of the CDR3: TGTGCCATCAGTGAACGGGGCAGATCTGGAAACACCATATATTTT. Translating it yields CAISERGRSGNTIYF.

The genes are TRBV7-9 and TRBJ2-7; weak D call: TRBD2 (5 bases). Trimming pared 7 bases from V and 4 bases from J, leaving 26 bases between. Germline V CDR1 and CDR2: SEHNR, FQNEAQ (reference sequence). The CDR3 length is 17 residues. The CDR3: CASNILAGSAPQYEQYF. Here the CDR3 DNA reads TGTGCCAGCAACATTCTGGCGGGTTCGGCGCCGCAGTACGAGCAGTACTTC.

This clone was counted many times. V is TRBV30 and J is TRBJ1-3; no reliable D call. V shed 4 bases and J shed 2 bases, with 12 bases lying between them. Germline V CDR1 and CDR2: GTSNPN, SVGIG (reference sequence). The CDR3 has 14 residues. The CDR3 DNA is TGTGCCTGGACCCAAACGGGGACTGGAAACACCATATATTTT. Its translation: CAWTQTGTGNTIYF.

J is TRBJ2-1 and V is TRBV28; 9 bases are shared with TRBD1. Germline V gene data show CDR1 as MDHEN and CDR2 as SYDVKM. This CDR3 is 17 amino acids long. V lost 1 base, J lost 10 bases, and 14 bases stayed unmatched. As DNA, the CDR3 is TGTGCCAGCAGTTTATTCCGAGGGGTGGGACAGGGTAGCGAGCAGTTCTTC. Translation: CASSLFRGVGQGSEQFF.

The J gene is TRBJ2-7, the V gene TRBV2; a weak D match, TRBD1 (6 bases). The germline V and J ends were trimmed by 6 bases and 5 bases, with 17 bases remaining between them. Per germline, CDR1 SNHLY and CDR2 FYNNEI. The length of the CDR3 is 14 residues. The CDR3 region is CASSPGGGMDEQYF. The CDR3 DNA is TGTGCCAGCAGCCCCGGTGGGGGCATGGACGAGCAGTACTTC. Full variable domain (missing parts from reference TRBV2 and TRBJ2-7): EPEVTQTPSHQVTQMGQEVILRCVPISNHLYFYWYRQILGQKVEFLVSFYNNEISEKSEIFDDQFSVERPDGSNFTLKIRSTKLEDSAMYFCASSPGGGMDEQYFGPGTRLTVT.

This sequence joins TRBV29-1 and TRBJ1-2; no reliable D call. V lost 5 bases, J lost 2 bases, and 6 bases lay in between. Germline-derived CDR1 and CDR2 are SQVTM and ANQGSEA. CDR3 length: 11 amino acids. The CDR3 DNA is TGCAGCGTTACAGAGAACTATGGCTACACCTTC. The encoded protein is CSVTENYGYTF.